This entry is about one T cell receptor beta chain. The source of the sample is a study of T cell changes during pregnancy in multiple sclerosis. Germline CDR1 is KGHSH and CDR2 is LQKENI. CDR3 length equals 12 residues. Losses at the gene ends were 4 bases for V and 8 bases for J; bases not matched to a gene: 4. Sequencing used immunoSEQ multiplex PCR; TCRdb keeps in-frame clones, though not all of them. The table lists 40,000 to 60,000 clones, roughly 94% of them singletons, with approximately 0.31% in the top ten. The chain carries TRBV18 and TRBJ1-2; TRBD1 matches at 7 bases. This clonotype was obtained from a female donor with multiple sclerosis, enrolled in a pregnancy study. The starting material was CD4+ T cells from peripheral blood mononuclear cells, obtained in the third trimester of pregnancy. The CDR3 region has the DNA TGTGCCAGCTCACTAGGACAGGCCGGCTACACCTTC. It translates to CASSLGQAGYTF.